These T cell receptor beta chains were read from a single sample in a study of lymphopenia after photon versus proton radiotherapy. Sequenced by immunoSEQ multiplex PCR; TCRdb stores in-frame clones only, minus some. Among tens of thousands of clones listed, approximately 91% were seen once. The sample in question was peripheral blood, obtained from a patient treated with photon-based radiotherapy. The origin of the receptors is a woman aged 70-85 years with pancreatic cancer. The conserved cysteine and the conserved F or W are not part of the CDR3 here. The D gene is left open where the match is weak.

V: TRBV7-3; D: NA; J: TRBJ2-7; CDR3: ASSSGTDSYEQY
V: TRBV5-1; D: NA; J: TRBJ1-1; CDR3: ASSLTEMNTEAF
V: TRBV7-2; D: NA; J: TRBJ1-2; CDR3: ASSLQAESYGYT
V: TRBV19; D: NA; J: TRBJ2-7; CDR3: ASSIAGTPYEQY
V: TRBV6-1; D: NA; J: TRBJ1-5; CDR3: ASSEVRAGGPQH
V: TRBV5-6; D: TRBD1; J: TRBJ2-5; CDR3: ASSFDRGETQY
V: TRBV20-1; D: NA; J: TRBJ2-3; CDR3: SARCVTGSY
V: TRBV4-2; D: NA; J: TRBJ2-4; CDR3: ASSQGNIQY
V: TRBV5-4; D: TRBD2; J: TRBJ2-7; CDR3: ASSSGTSYYEQY
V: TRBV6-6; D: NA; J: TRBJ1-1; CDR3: ASSYSGSNTEAF
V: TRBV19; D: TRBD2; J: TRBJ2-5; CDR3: ASSLRLAGGAETQY
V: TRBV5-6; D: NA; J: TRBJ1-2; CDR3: ASSRTGPRGNYGYT
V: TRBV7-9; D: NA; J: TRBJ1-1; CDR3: ASSANLVNTEAF
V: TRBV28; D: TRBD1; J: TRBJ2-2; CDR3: ASTEGQQNTGELF
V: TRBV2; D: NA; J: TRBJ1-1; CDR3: ASSEARGSTEAF
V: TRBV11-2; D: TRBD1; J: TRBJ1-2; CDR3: ASSLGTGGTYGYT
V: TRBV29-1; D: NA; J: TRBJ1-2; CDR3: SVDWAVGANYGYT
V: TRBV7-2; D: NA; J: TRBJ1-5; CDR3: ASSLRSSNQPQH
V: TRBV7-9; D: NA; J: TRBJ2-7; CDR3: ASSSDRDHTYEQY
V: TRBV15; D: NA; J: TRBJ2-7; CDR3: ATSRDRTFSYEQY
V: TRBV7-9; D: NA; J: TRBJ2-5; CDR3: ASSFRLGQETQY
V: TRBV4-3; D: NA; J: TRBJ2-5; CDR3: ASSQSVGAQETQY
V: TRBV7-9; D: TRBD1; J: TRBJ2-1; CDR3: ASSLDPGQGGHNEQF
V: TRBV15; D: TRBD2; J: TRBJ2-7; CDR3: ATRRRPGGGEQY
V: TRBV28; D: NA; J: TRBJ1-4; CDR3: ASSLPGANEKLF
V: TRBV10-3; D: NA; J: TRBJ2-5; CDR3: AISEGDRGTQY
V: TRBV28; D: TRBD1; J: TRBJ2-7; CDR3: ASSRTGRMNEQY
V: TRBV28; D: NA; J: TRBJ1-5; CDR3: ASSPPRLAGRTNQPQH
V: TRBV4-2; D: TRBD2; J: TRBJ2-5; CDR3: ASSHDSGRGQETQY
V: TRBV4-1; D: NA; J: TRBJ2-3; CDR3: ASRNVDTQY
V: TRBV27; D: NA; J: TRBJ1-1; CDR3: ASSSYRSRTGPNTEAF
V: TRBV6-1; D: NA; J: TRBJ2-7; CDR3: ASSESTVEQY
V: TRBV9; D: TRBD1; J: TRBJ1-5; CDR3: ASSATGTGNQPQH
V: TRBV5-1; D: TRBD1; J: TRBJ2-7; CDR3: ASSRTGQDEQY
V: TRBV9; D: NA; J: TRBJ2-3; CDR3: ASSVDAFTDTQY
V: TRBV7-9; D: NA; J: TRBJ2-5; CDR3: ASSLPRRMGETQY
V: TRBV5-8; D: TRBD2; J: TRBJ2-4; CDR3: ASSLRLALAKNIQY
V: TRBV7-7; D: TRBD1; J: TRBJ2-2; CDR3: ASSRGTEPAQLF
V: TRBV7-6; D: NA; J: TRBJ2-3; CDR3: ASSPGPSFSDTQY
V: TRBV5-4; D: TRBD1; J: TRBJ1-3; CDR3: ASSSGTGGLSGNTIY
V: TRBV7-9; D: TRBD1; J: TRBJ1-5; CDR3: ASSTGQFNQPQH
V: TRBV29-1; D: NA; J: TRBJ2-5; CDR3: SVEEGGTQY
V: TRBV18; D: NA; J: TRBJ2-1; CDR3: ASSPPSGNEQF
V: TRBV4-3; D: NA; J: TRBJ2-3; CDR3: ASSLSGQNTDTQY
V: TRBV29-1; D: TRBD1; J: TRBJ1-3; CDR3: SVEDLDLTGGNTIY
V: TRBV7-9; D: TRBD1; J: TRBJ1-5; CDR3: ASSAQGEGQPQH
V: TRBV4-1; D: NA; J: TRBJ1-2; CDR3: ASSPRPGTNYGYT
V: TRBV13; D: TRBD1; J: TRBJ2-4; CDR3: ASSLGLGGTGGPKNIQY
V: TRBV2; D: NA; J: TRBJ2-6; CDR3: ASSEKESKANVLT
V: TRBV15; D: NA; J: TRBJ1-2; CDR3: ATSRPSAGHGYT
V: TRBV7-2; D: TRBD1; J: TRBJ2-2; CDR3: ASSSYQGANTGELF
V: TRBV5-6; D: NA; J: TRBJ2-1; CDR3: ASSSVIALSSYNEQF
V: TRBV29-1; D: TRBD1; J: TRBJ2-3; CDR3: SLGTGLTDTQY
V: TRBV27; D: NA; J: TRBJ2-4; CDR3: ASSLSAGKNIQY
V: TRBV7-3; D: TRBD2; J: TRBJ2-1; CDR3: ASIPGTSGVSYNEQF